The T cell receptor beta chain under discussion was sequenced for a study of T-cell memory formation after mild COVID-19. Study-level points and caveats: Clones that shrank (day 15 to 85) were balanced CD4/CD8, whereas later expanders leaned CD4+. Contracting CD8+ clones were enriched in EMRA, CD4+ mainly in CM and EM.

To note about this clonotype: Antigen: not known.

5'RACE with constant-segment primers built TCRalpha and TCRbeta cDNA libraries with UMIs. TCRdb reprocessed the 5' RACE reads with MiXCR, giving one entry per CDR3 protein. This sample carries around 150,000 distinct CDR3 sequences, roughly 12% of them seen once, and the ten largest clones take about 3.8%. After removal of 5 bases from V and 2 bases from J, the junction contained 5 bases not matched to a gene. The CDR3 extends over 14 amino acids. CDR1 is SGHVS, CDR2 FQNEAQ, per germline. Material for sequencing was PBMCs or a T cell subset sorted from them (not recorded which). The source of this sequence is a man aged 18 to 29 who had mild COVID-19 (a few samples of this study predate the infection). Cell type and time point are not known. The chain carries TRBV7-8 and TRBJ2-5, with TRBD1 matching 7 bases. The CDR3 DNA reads TGTGCCAGCAGCCCCGGACAGGTACAAGAGACCCAGTACTTC. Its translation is CASSPGQVQETQYF.